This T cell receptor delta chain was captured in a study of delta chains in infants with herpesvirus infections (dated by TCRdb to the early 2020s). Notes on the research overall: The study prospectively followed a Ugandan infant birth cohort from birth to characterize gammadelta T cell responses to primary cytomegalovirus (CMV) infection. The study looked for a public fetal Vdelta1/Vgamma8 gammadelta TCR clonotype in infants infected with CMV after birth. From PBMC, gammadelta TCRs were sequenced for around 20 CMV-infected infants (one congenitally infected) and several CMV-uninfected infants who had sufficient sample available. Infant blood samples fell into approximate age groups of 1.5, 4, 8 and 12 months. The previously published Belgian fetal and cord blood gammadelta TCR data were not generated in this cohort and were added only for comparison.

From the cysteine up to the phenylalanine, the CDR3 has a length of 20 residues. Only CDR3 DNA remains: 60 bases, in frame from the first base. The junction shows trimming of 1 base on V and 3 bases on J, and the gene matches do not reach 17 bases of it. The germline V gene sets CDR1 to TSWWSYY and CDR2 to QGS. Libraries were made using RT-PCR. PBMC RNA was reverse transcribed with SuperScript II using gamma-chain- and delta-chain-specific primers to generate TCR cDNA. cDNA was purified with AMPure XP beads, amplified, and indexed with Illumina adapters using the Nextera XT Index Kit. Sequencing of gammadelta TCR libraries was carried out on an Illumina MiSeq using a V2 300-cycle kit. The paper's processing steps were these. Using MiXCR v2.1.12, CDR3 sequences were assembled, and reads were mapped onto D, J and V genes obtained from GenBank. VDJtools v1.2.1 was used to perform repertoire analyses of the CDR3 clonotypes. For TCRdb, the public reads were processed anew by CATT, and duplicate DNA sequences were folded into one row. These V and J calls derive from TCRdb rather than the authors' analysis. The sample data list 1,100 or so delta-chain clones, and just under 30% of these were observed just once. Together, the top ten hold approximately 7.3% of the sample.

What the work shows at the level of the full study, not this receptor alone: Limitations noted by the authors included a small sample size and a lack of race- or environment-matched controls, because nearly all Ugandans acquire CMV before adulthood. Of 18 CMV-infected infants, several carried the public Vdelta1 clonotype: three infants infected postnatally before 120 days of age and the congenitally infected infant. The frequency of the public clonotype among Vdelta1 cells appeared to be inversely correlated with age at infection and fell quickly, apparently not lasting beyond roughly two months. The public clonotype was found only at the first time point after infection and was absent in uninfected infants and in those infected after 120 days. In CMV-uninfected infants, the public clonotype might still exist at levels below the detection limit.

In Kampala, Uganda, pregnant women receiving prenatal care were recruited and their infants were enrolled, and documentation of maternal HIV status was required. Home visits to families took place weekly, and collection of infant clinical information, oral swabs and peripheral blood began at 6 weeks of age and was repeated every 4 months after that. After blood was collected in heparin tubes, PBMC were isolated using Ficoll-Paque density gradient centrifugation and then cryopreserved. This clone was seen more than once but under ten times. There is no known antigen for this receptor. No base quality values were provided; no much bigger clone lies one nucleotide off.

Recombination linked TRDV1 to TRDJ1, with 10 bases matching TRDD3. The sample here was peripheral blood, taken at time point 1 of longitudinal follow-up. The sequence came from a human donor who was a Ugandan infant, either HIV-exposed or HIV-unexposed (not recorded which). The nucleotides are TGTGCTCTTGGGGAACCTCCCTTTCCTTCGGGGGATACGCGCCCCGATAAACTCATCTTT. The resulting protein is CALGEPPFPSGDTRPDKLIF.